These 14 T cell receptor beta chains originate from one sample sequenced in a study of cytomegalovirus exposure and HLA in healthy donors. Vbeta (60) and Jbeta (13) primers were used in the PCR. Data came from immunoSEQ multiplex PCR; TCRdb stores just in-frame clones and leaves some out. The repertoire has 150,000 to 200,000 clones, roughly 70% of them found once; the top ten carry about 1.7%. Specimen: PBMCs. The origin of the receptors is a woman in her 30s in good health and CMV-seronegative.

V gene TRBV2 combines with J gene TRBJ1-1; TRBD1 matches at 8 bases. Germline V gene lookup returns CDR1 SNHLY and CDR2 FYNNEI. This CDR3 is built from 14 residues. The V segment lost 5 bases and the J segment 5 bases; nucleotides outside the gene matches: 7. The CDR3 nucleotides read TGTGCCAGCAGTAAGACAGGGGCTGGGACTGAAGCTTTCTTT. This encodes CASSKTGAGTEAFF.

The CDR3 region has the DNA TGTGCCAGCGGGCGGCAGGGAGGGGGTTGTACGAACAATCAGCCCCAGCATTTT. Its translation: CASGRQGGGCTNNQPQHF. The chain combines TRBV6-7 with TRBJ1-5; possible D gene TRBD1, 6 bases. TRBV6-7 is known as an ORF, though its function is uncertain. V dropped 8 bases and J dropped 3 bases, with 26 bases sitting between them. The CDR3 extends over 18 amino acids.

The V gene is TRBV14, the J gene TRBJ1-2, with no clear D. The ends were cut back, 5 bases at V and 6 bases at J, with 10 bases in the middle. The CDR3 covers 12 residues. Germline lookup yields CDR1 SGHDN and CDR2 FVKESK. CDR3 nucleotides: TGTGCCAGCAGCGGTATTTCGGATGGCTACACCTTC. This sequence encodes CASSGISDGYTF.

The genes are TRBV7-2 and TRBJ2-1; the match to TRBD2 covers 7 bases. Germline values: CDR1 SGHTA, CDR2 FQGNSA. Trimming removed 2 bases from V and 6 bases from J; junction bases left unmatched: 4. The length of the CDR3 is 14 residues. The CDR3 bases are TGTGCCAGCAGCTTATGGGGCGGGAGCAATGAGCAGTTCTTC. Its protein product is CASSLWGGSNEQFF.

The chain uses TRBV18 and TRBJ2-7; D may be TRBD1 (5 bases). The CDR3 loop spans 12 amino acids. V lost 1 base and J lost 6, with 7 bases in between. Germline-derived CDR1 and CDR2 are KGHSH and LQKENI. The CDR3 sequence: CASSPLTGEQYF. For the CDR3, the DNA is TGTGCCAGCTCACCACTAACAGGCGAGCAGTACTTC.

The V gene is TRBV5-4, the J gene TRBJ1-2; D possibly corresponds to TRBD1 (6 bases). The CDR3 sequence is 13 residues long. V was pared by 5 bases and J by 8 bases, with 16 bases between. Looked up from germline, CDR1 is SGHNT and CDR2 is YYREEE (reference sequence). The CDR3 spells CASRVPRGLGYTF. In DNA form, the CDR3 reads TGTGCCAGCAGGGTCCCCAGGGGTCTGGGCTACACCTTC.

The J gene is TRBJ1-6, the V gene TRBV5-1; D ambiguous. V shed 0 bases and J shed 5 bases, with 9 bases lying between them. The CDR3 spans 15 residues. CDR1 SGHRS and CDR2 YFSETQ come from the germline V gene. As DNA, the CDR3 is TGCGCCAGCAGCTTGGGGAGACCCGATAATTCACCCCTCCACTTT. It encodes CASSLGRPDNSPLHF.

The chain recombines TRBV19 with TRBJ2-6; tentative D call: TRBD1 (7 bases). Germline V lookup: CDR1 LNHDA, CDR2 SQIVND (reference sequence). V lost 10 bases and J lost 0, with 10 bases in between. This CDR3 has 14 residues. CDR3 coding DNA: TGTGCCACAGGGGGGATCTCTGGGGCCAACGTCCTGACTTTC. Translation: CATGGISGANVLTF.

DNA for the CDR3: TGTGCCAGCTCCTATACGGGACTCGGCACAGATACGCAGTATTTT. Its translation: CASSYTGLGTDTQYF. The chain combines TRBV18 with TRBJ2-3, with D maybe TRBD2 (6 bases). In germline, CDR1 is KGHSH, CDR2 LQKENI. V was pared by 6 bases and J by 1 base, with 14 bases between. CDR3 length: 15 residues.

This clone showed up just a few times. The rearrangement joins TRBV19 to TRBJ2-3, with D perhaps TRBD2 (6 bases). Germline V lookup: CDR1 LNHDA, CDR2 SQIVND (reference sequence). Trimming removed 4 bases from V and 0 bases from J, with 8 bases in between. CDR3 size: 14 residues. This chain's CDR3 is CASSSGDSTDTQYF. In DNA form, the CDR3 reads TGTGCCAGTAGTAGCGGGGATAGCACAGATACGCAGTATTTT.

As concerns this clone: The limits of the CDR3 on the DNA are not certain, so only TCRdb's listed CDR3 is given. The V and J genes are TRBV21-1 and TRBJ1-5. TRBV21-1 is recorded as a pseudogene. Including both end residues, the CDR3 is 17 amino acids long. The CDR3 here is CASAWGGGARVYQPQHF.

This chain joins TRBV2 and TRBJ1-4; 11 nucleotides match TRBD1. This CDR3 has 19 amino acids. The V segment lost 5 bases and the J segment 2 bases; nucleotides outside the gene matches: 13. CDR1 is SNHLY, CDR2 FYNNEI, per germline. In DNA, the CDR3 is TGTGCCAGCAGTTGGCTTCAGGACAGGGGGCTAGCGACTAATGAAAAACTGTTTTTT. Its protein is CASSWLQDRGLATNEKLFF.

The rearrangement links TRBV10-3 to TRBJ2-7; TRBD1 might be the D (5 bases). V lost 1 base to trimming and J lost 0 bases, with 7 bases between them. The CDR3 runs 14 residues. Germline V gene data show CDR1 as ENHRY and CDR2 as SYGVKD. CDR3 coding DNA: TGTGCCATCAGTGAGTTACAGGACTCCTACGAGCAGTACTTC. It is translated as CAISELQDSYEQYF.

V gene TRBV6-6 combines with J gene TRBJ1-1; TRBD1 matches at 7 bases. Looked up from germline, CDR1 is MNHNY and CDR2 is SVGAGI (reference sequence). V lost 6 bases, J lost 4 bases, and 8 bases stayed unmatched. The CDR3 is made up of 14 amino acids. The CDR3 is CASRKGALGTEAFF. The DNA for the CDR3 is TGTGCCAGCAGGAAGGGGGCGCTGGGCACTGAAGCTTTCTTT.